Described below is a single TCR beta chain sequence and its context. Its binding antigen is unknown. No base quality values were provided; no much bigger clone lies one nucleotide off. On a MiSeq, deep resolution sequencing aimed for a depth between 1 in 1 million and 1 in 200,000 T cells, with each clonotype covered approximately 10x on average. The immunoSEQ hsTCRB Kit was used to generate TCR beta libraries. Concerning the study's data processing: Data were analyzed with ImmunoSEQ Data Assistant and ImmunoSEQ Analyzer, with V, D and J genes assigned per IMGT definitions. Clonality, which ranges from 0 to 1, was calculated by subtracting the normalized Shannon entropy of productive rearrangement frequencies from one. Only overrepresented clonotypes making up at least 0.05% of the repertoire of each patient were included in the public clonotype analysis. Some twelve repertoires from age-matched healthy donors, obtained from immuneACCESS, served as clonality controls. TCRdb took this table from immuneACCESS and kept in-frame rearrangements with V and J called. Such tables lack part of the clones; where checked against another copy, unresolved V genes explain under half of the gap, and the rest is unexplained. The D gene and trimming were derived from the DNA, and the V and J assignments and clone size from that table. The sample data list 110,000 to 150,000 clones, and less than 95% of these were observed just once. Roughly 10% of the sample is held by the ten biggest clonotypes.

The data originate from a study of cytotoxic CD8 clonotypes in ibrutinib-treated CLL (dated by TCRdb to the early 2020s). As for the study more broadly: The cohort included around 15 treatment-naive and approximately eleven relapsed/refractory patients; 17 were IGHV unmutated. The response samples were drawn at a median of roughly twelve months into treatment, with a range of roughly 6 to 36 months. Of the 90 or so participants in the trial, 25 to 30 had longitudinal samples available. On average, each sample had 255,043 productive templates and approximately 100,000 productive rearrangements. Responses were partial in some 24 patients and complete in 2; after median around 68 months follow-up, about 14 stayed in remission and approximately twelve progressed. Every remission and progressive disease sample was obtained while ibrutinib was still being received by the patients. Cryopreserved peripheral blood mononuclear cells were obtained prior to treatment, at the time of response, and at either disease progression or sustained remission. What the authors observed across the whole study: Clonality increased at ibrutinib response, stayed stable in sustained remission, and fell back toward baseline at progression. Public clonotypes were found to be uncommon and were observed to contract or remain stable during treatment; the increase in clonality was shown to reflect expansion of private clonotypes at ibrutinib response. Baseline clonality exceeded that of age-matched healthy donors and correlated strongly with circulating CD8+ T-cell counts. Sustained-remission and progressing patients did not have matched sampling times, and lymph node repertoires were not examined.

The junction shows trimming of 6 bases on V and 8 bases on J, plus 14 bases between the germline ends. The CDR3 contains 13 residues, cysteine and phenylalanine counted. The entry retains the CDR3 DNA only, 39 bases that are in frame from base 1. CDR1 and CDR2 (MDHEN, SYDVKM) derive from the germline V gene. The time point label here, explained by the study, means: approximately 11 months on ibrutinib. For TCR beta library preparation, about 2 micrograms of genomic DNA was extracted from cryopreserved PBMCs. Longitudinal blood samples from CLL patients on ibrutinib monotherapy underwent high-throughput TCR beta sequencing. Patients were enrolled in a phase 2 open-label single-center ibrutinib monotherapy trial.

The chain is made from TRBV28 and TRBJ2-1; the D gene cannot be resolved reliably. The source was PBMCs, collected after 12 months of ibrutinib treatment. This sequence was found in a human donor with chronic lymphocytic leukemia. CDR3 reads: CASSYGPNYEQFF. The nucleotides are TGTGCCAGCAGCTACGGACCCAACTATGAGCAGTTCTTC.